A single sample gave rise to the 3 T cell receptor beta chains below, sequenced in a study of early T cells in non-severe SARS-CoV-2 infection. One entry per CDR3 protein results from TCRdb running MiXCR on the 5' RACE reads. Of around 29,000 distinct CDR3 sequences in the sample, about 8.6% were seen once. Sequences were obtained from whole blood. The receptors stem from an adult who was a healthcare worker with PCR-confirmed SARS-CoV-2 infection or an uninfected control (not recorded which).

The CDR3 reads CASSEQANQETQYF. CDR3 nucleotides: TGTGCCAGCAGTGAGCAGGCTAACCAAGAGACCCAGTACTTC. V is TRBV2 and J is TRBJ2-5; D call uncertain. Germline V gives CDR1 SNHLY, CDR2 FYNNEI. Between the trimmed V and J ends, which lost 3 bases and 0 bases, there was a span of 8 bases. CDR3 length: 14 amino acids.

This clonotype has just a few counts. The chain recombines TRBV6-6 with TRBJ2-5; D is unclear. Trimming stripped 7 bases from V and 4 bases from J, with 13 bases between. The germline CDR1 and CDR2 sequences are MNHNY and SVGAGI (reference sequence). This CDR3 comprises 13 residues. The CDR3 reads CASNADLPETQYF. In DNA form, the CDR3 reads TGTGCCAGCAATGCGGACCTCCCAGAGACCCAGTACTTC.

The chain uses TRBV20-1 and TRBJ2-3; 8 bases line up with TRBD2. The V and J ends lost 5 bases and 6 bases, in that order; junction bases with no gene match: 7. This CDR3 has 13 residues. Germline values: CDR1 DFQATT, CDR2 SNEGSKA (reference sequence). CDR3: CSAYPGGGDTQYF. The CDR3 DNA sequence: TGCAGTGCTTACCCGGGGGGGGGTGATACGCAGTATTTT.